The text below deals with one T cell receptor beta chain. Its matching antigen is unknown. The sample is drawn from a study of T cells expressing NK-cell markers. The authors made TCR beta cDNA libraries by 5'RACE template switching. This switching added a universal primer site and UMIs. After re-calling the 5' RACE reads, TCRdb lists one entry per CDR3 protein, DNA absent. The sample totals some 150,000 distinct CDR3 sequences. There are 15 residues in the CDR3. CDR1 and CDR2 (germline): SGHDN, FVKESK. Findings and limits, study-wide: The share of CD8+ T cells held by dominant NKG2C+ clonotypes was about 1.0-8% in over 5 donors.

The specimen sequenced was blood T cells: a sorted CD56 or NKG2C T cell subset, CD4+ or CD8+ T cells, or bulk PBMC T cells (not recorded which). This clonotype was sampled from a man aged 18 to 35 in good health. The gene calls are TRBV14 and TRBJ2-1. CDR3 region: CASSQDLGPYNEQFF.